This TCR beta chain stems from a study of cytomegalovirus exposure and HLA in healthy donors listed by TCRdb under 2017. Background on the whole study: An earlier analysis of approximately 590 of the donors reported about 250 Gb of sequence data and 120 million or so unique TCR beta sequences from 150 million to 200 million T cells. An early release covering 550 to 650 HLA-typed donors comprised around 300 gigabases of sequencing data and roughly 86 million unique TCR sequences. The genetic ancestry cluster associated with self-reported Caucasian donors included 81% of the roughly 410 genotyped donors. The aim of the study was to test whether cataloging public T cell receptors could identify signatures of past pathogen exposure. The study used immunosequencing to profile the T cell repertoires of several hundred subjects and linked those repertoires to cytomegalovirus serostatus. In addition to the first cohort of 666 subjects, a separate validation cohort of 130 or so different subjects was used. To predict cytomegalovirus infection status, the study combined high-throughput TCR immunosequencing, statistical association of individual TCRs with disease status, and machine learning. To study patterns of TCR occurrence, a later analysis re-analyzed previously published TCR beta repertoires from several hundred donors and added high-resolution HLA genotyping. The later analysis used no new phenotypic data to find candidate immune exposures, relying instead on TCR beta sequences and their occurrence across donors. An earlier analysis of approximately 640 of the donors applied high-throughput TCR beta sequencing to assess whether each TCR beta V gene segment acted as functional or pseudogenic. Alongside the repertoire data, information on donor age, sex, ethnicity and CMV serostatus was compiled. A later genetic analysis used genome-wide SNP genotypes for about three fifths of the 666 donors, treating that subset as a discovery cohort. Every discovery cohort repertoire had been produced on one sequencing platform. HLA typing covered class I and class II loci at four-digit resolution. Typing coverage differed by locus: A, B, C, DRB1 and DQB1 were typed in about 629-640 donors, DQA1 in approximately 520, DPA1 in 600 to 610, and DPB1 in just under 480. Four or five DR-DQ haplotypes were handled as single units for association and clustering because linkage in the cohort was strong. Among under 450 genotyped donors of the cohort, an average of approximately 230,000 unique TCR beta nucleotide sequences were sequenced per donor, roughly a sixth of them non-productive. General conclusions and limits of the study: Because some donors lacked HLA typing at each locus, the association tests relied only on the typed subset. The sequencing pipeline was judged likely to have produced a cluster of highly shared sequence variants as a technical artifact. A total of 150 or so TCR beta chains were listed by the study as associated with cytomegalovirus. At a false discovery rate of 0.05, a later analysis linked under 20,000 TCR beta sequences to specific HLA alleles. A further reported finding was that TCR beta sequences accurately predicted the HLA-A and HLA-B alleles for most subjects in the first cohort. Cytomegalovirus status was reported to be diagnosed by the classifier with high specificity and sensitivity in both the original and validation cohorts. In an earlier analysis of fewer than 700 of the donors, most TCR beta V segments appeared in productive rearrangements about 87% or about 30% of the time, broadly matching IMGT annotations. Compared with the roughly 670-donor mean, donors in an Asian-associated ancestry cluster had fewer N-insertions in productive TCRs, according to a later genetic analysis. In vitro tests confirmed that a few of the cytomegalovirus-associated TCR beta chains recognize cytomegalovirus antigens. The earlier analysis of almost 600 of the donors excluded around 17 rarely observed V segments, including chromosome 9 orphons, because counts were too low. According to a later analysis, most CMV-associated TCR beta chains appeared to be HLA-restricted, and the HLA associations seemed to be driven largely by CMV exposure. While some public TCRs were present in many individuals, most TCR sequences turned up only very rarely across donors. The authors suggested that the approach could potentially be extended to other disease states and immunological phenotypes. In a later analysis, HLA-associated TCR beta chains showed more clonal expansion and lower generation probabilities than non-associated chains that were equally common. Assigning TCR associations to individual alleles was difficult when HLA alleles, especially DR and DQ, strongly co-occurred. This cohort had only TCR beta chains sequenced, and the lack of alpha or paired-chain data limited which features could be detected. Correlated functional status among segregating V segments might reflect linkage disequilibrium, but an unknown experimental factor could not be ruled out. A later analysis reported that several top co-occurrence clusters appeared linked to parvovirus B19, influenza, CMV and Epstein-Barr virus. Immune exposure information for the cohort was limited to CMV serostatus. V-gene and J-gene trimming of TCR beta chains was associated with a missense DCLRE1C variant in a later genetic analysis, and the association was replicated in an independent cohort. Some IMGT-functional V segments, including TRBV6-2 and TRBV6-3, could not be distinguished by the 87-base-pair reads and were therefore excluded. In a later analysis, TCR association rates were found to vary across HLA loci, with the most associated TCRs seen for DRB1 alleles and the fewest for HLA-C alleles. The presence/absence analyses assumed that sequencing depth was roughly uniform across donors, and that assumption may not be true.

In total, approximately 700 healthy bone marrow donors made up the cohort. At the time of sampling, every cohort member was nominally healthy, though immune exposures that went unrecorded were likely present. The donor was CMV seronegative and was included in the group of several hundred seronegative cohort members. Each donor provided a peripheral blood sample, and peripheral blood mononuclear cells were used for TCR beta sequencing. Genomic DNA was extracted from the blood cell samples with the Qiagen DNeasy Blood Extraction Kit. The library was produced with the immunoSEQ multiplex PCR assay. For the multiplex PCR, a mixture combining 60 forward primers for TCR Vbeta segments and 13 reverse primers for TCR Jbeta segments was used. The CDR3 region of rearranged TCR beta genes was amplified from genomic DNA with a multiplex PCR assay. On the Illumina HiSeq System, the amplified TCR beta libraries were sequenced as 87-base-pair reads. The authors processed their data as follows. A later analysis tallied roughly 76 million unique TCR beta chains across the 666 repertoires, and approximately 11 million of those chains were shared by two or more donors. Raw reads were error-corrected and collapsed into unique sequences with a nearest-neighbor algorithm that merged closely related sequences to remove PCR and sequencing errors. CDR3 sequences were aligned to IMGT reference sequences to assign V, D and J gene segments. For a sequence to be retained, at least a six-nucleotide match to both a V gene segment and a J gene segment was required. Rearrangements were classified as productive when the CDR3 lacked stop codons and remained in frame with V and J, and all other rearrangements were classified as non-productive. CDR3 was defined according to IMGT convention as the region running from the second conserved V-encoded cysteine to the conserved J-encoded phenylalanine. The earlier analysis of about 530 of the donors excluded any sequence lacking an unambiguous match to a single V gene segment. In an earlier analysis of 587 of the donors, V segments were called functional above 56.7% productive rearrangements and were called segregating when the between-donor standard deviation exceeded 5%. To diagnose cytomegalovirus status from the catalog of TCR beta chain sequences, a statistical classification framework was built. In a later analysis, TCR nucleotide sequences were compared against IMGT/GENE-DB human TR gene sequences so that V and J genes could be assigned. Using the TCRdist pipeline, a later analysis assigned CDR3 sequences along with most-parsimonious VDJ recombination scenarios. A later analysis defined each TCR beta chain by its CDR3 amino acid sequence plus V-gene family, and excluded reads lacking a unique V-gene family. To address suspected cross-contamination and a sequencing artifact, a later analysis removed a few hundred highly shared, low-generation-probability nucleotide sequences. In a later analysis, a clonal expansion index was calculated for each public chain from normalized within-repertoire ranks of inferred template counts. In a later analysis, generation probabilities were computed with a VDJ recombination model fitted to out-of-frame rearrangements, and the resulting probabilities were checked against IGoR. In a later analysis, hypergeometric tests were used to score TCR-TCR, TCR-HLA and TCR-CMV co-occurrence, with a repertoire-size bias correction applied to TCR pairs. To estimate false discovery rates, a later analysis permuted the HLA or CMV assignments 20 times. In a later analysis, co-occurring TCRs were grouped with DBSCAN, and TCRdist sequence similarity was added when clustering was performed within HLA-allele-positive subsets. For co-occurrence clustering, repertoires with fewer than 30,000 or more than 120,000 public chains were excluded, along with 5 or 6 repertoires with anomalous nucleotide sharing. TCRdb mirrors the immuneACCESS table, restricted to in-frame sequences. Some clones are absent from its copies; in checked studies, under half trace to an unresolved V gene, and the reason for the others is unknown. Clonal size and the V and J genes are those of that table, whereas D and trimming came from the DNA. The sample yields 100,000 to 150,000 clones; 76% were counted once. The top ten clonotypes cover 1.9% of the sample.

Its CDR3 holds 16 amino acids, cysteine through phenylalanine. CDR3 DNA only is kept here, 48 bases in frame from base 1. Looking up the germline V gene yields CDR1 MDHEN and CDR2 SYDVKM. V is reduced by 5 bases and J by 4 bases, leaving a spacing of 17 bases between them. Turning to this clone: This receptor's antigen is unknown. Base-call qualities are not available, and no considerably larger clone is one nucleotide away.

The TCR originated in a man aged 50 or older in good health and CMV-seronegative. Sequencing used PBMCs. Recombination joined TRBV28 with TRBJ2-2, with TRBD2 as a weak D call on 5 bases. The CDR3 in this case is CASSGVRGWSTGELFF. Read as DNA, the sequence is TGTGCCAGCAGTGGGGTCCGGGGATGGAGCACCGGGGAGCTGTTTTTT.